A selection of T cell receptor beta chains follows, all from one sample in a study of blood T cell repertoires in COVID-19. Measured with immunoSEQ multiplex PCR; TCRdb has only the in-frame clones, and not every one. There are about 480,000 clones in the sample; approximately 87% occur only once, and 1.8% lies in the top ten. Material for sequencing was PBMCs or T cells enriched from blood (not recorded which). These receptors came from a woman aged 40 to 50 who had recovered from COVID-19. Each CDR3 is given with its conserved first and last residue. A D gene is named only where the DNA matches it firmly. Only some rows state a clone size, as once, few, many or a class for expanded clones.

>once|TRBJ2-2|TRBV10-3|-|13
CAIEQGSNGELFF
TGTGCCATAGAGCAGGGCTCGAACGGGGAGCTGTTTTTT
>-|TRBJ2-1|TRBV25-1|-|12
CASSVVGAEQFF
TGTGCCAGCAGTGTAGTCGGTGCTGAGCAGTTCTTC
>-|TRBJ2-3|TRBV11-2|-|15
CASSLWRASTDTQYF
TGTGCCAGCAGCTTATGGAGGGCAAGCACAGATACGCAGTATTTT
>-|TRBJ1-2|TRBV18|-|15
CASSPYEVTDYGYTF
TGTGCCAGCTCACCATACGAAGTGACAGACTATGGCTACACCTTC
>-|TRBJ2-7|TRBV11-3|-|17
CASSLEMRRFKVNEQYF
TGTGCCAGCAGCTTAGAAATGCGGCGTTTTAAAGTAAACGAGCAGTACTTC
>-|TRBJ2-1|TRBV5-1|TRBD2|17
CASSLYTSGRADNEQFF
TGCGCCAGCAGCTTATATACTAGCGGGAGGGCAGACAATGAGCAGTTCTTC
>once|TRBJ1-1|TRBV2|TRBD1|11
CASSVDREAFF
TGTGCCAGCAGTGTGGACAGGGAAGCTTTCTTT
>-|TRBJ2-2|TRBV27|-|15
CASSFLGRLGGELFF
TGTGCCAGCAGTTTTTTGGGCCGGCTCGGCGGGGAGCTGTTTTTT
>-|TRBJ2-5|TRBV6-8|-|14
CASSVRDKEETQYF
TGTGCCAGCAGTGTCCGGGACAAAGAAGAGACCCAGTACTTC
>-|TRBJ2-1|TRBV3-1/TRBV3-2|-|17
CASSQGGLLSSYNEQFF
TGTGCCAGCAGCCAAGGGGGACTCCTAAGCTCCTACAATGAGCAGTTCTTC
>-|TRBJ2-5|TRBV5-1|-|16
CASSLEPSSNGETQYF
TGCGCCAGCAGCTTGGAGCCGTCCTCTAACGGAGAGACCCAGTACTTC
>-|TRBJ1-2|TRBV18|TRBD1|15
CASSPRDSTNYGYTF
TGTGCCAGCTCACCCCGGGACAGTACTAACTATGGCTACACCTTC
>-|TRBJ1-1|TRBV15|-|14
CATSRGRGYTEAFF
TGTGCCACCAGCAGAGGGCGGGGGTACACTGAAGCTTTCTTT
>-|TRBJ1-5|TRBV12-5|TRBD1|15
CASGLGQGGNQPQHF
TGTGCTAGTGGTCTGGGACAGGGTGGCAATCAGCCCCAGCATTTT
>-|TRBJ1-3|TRBV30|TRBD1|14
CAWTTGAQGNTIYF
TGTGCCTGGACCACAGGGGCGCAGGGAAACACCATATATTTT
>-|TRBJ2-7|TRBV7-6|TRBD2|20
CASSSSTQTSQLRGPYEQYF
TGTGCCAGCAGCTCCTCAACCCAGACTAGCCAACTGAGGGGACCCTACGAGCAGTACTTC
>-|TRBJ2-7|TRBV29-1|TRBD2|14
CSVIRAGGIYEQYF
TGCAGCGTTATCAGAGCGGGAGGGATATACGAGCAGTACTTC
>-|TRBJ1-1|TRBV7-9|-|14
CASSLEQRNTEAFF
TGTGCCAGCAGCTTAGAACAGAGGAACACTGAAGCTTTCTTT
>-|TRBJ1-1|TRBV3-1/TRBV3-2|-|15
CASSQGATIKTEAFF
TGTGCCAGCAGCCAAGGAGCGACGATAAAGACTGAAGCTTTCTTT
>-|TRBJ1-1|TRBV29-1|TRBD1|12
CSAVGTVTEAFF
TGCAGCGCCGTTGGGACAGTCACTGAAGCTTTCTTT
>-|TRBJ2-1|TRBV19|TRBD2|11
CASGRAGEQFF
TGTGCCAGCGGGAGGGCCGGTGAGCAGTTCTTC
>-|TRBJ1-6|TRBV9|-|14
CASSPEGGGSPLHF
TGTGCCAGCAGCCCCGAAGGGGGGGGATCACCCCTCCACTTT
>-|TRBJ1-3|TRBV5-5|TRBD1|15
CASSWDRTSGNTIYF
TGTGCCAGCAGCTGGGACAGAACCTCTGGAAACACCATATATTTT
>-|TRBJ2-1|TRBV3-1/TRBV3-2|TRBD2|13
CASIRAGGWEQFF
TGTGCCAGCATCAGGGCGGGAGGCTGGGAGCAGTTCTTC
>-|TRBJ2-7|TRBV7-6|TRBD1|17
CASSLEHPGQAPYEQYF
TGTGCCAGCAGCTTAGAGCACCCGGGACAGGCTCCCTACGAGCAGTACTTC
>-|TRBJ1-1|TRBV28|-|13
CASSSRTPPTAFF
TGTGCCAGCAGTTCCCGGACACCCCCGACAGCTTTCTTT
>-|TRBJ1-6|TRBV27|-|14
CASSLQGRQSPLHF
TGTGCCAGCAGTTTACAGGGTAGACAGTCACCCCTCCACTTT
>-|TRBJ1-4|TRBV20-1|TRBD1|15
CSASDPGQGAEKLFF
TGCAGTGCTAGTGATCCGGGACAGGGTGCTGAAAAACTGTTTTTT
>once|TRBJ2-2|TRBV24-1|TRBD2|15
CATRGTSGTAGELFF
TGTGCCACCAGAGGGACTAGCGGGACTGCCGGGGAGCTGTTTTTT
>-|TRBJ1-3|TRBV28|TRBD1|14
CASRDSYSGNTIYF
TGTGCCAGCCGGGACAGCTACTCTGGAAACACCATATATTTT
>-|TRBJ1-5|TRBV27|TRBD1|18
CASSLRYRQGASNQPQHF
TGTGCCAGCAGTTTAAGGTATCGACAGGGGGCTAGCAATCAGCCCCAGCATTTT
>-|TRBJ2-7|TRBV5-1|-|14
CASSLDGQGYEQYF
TGCGCCAGCAGCTTGGACGGGCAGGGCTACGAGCAGTACTTC
>-|TRBJ2-1|TRBV2|-|16
CASSAGRGLSLEEQFF
TGTGCCAGCAGTGCGGGTAGAGGACTCAGTTTGGAGGAGCAGTTCTTC
>few|TRBJ1-2|TRBV7-2|-|15
CASSLVGESPYGYTF
TGTGCCAGCAGCTTAGTTGGGGAGAGCCCCTATGGCTACACCTTC
>-|TRBJ2-4|TRBV24-1|-|11
CATSEANIQYF
TGTGCCACCAGTGAGGCCAACATTCAGTACTTC
>-|TRBJ1-1|TRBV24-1|TRBD1|13
CATSDRTGPEAFF
TGTGCCACCAGTGACCGGACAGGGCCTGAAGCTTTCTTT
>-|TRBJ1-6|TRBV6-6|-|16
CAGSPQGLTRNSPLHF
TGTGCCGGCTCACCACAGGGCCTTACACGTAATTCACCCCTCCACTTT
>-|TRBJ2-3|TRBV5-1|TRBD1|16
CASSLGQVVGTDTQYF
TGCGCCAGCAGCTTAGGACAGGTCGTGGGCACAGATACGCAGTATTTT
>-|TRBJ2-7|TRBV6-6|TRBD1|15
CASSYSTGVRYEQYF
TGTGCCAGCAGTTACTCGACAGGGGTTAGGTACGAGCAGTACTTC
>-|TRBJ2-5|TRBV5-1|-|12
CASSLTGETQYF
TGCGCCAGCAGCCTTACGGGGGAGACCCAGTACTTC
>-|TRBJ1-5|TRBV7-9|-|13
CASSLTGNQPQHF
TGTGCCAGCAGCTTAACAGGGAATCAGCCCCAGCATTTT
>-|TRBJ1-6|TRBV5-1|TRBD1|17
CASSLLDRGNANSPLHF
TGCGCCAGCAGCCTCCTGGACAGGGGAAACGCTAATTCACCCCTCCACTTT
>-|TRBJ2-5|TRBV5-4|TRBD2|16
CASSRGLAGKQETQYF
TGTGCCAGCAGCCGCGGACTAGCGGGGAAACAAGAGACCCAGTACTTC
>once|TRBJ2-7|TRBV5-1|-|11
CASSWGREQYF
TGCGCCAGCAGCTGGGGGCGGGAGCAGTACTTC
>-|TRBJ2-5|TRBV7-6|-|15
CASSLKIDQGETQYF
TGTGCCAGCAGCCTAAAGATTGACCAGGGGGAGACCCAGTACTTC
>-|TRBJ1-6|TRBV7-2|-|16
CASSSGAGYYNSPLHF
TGTGCCAGCAGCTCAGGAGCGGGGTATTATAATTCACCCCTCCACTTT
>-|TRBJ1-3|TRBV10-3|-|14
CAISDDSSGNTIYF
TGTGCCATCAGTGACGACTCCTCTGGAAACACCATATATTTT
>-|TRBJ2-7|TRBV11-2|-|16
CASSLDLGRGSYEQYF
TGTGCCAGCAGCTTAGATCTGGGCAGGGGATCCTACGAGCAGTACTTC
>-|TRBJ2-3|TRBV11-2|TRBD1|14
CASSLRGRTDTQYF
TGTGCCAGCAGCTTAAGGGGGCGCACAGATACGCAGTATTTT
>-|TRBJ2-2|TRBV4-2|-|14
CASSGGAETGELFF
TGTGCCAGCAGTGGGGGGGCGGAGACCGGGGAGCTGTTTTTT
>-|TRBJ1-5|TRBV7-6|-|14
CASSLAGPNQPQHF
TGTGCCAGCAGCCTGGCAGGTCCGAATCAGCCCCAGCATTTT
>-|TRBJ2-2|TRBV29-1|TRBD1|14
CSVEDRARTGELFF
TGCAGCGTTGAGGACAGGGCCCGCACCGGGGAGCTGTTTTTT
>once|TRBJ2-7|TRBV5-5|TRBD2|16
CASSSTRTSGTYEQYF
TGTGCCAGCAGCTCGACTCGGACTAGCGGGACCTACGAGCAGTACTTC
>once|TRBJ2-3|TRBV6-5|TRBD2|14
CASSYGREGDTQYF
TGTGCCAGCAGTTATGGGCGGGAGGGAGATACGCAGTATTTT